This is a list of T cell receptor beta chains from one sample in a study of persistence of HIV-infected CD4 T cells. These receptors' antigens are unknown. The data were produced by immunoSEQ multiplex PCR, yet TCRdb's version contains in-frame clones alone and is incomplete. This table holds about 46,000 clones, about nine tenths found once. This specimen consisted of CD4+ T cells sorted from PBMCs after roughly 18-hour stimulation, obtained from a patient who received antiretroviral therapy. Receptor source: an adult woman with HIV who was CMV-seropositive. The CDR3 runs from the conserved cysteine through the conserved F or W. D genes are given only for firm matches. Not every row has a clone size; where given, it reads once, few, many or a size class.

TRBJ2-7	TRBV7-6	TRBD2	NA	CASSLVGGDEQYF	TGTGCCAGCAGCTTAGTGGGAGGGGACGAGCAGTACTTC
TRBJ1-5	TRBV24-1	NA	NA	CATSDPRRGNQPQHF	TGTGCCACCAGTGATCCCCGTAGGGGCAATCAGCCCCAGCATTTT
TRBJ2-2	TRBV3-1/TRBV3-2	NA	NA	CASSQLRGTGELFF	TGTGCCAGCAGCCAACTGAGGGGAACCGGGGAGCTGTTTTTT
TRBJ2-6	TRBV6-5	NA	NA	CASSDQALGANVLTF	TGTGCCAGCAGCGATCAGGCCCTCGGGGCCAACGTCCTGACTTTC
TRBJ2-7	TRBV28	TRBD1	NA	CASSRQGVGTYEQYF	TGTGCCAGCAGTCGACAGGGAGTTGGGACCTACGAGCAGTACTTC
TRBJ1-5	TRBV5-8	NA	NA	CASSLGTHGSQPQHF	TGTGCCAGCAGCTTGGGGACACACGGCTCTCAGCCCCAGCATTTT
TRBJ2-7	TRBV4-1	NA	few	CASSHTTRDNSYEQYF	TGCGCCAGCAGCCACACTACACGGGACAACTCCTACGAGCAGTACTTC
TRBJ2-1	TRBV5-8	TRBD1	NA	CASSSGDRDRGEQFF	TGTGCCAGCAGCTCTGGAGACCGGGACAGGGGTGAGCAGTTCTTC
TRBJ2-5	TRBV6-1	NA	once	CASSEAAAFQETQYF	TGTGCCAGCAGTGAAGCGGCAGCGTTCCAAGAGACCCAGTACTTC
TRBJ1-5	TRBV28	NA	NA	CASSFVVSYQPQHF	TGTGCCAGCAGTTTCGTTGTCAGTTATCAGCCCCAGCATTTT
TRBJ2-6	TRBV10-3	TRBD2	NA	CAISGGGSKGSGANVLTF	TGTGCCATCAGTGGCGGGGGGAGCAAAGGCTCTGGGGCCAACGTCCTGACTTTC
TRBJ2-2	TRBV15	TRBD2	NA	CATSRVGGIGELFF	TGTGCCACCAGCAGAGTGGGGGGGATCGGGGAGCTGTTTTTT
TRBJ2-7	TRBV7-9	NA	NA	CASSSSSLSYEQYF	TGTGCCAGCAGCTCGTCGTCCCTCTCCTACGAGCAGTACTTC
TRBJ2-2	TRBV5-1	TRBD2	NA	CASSYSTSGRAYTGELFF	TGCGCCAGCAGCTATTCGACTAGCGGCAGGGCGTACACCGGGGAGCTGTTTTTT
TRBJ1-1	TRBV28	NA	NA	CASTPPGNTEAFF	TGTGCCAGCACCCCACCAGGGAACACTGAAGCTTTCTTT